Presented here are 3 T cell receptor beta chains from one specimen sequenced in a study of metastatic and nonmetastatic thyroid tumors. TCRdb re-processed the PCR reads through MiXCR. The sample records some 21,000 clones, 9% to 15% being singletons. No treatment of any kind had been given to any patient before thyroid surgery. The sequencing sample was made of blood. These receptor sequences come from a male donor with papillary thyroid cancer or a benign thyroid nodule (not recorded which). Some clones in this sample may be carry-over from other donors' samples.

The chain employs TRBV19 and TRBJ2-5; either TRBD1 or TRBD2 may supply D (5 bases each). The CDR3 sequence is 14 residues long. Between the trimmed V and J ends, which lost 3 bases and 2 bases, there was a span of 10 bases. Germline V gene sequence: CDR1 LNHDA, CDR2 SQIVND (reference sequence). The DNA for the CDR3 is TGTGCCAGTAGTATTGGGGGATCTCAAGAGACCCAGTACTTC. Protein: CASSIGGSQETQYF.

Ten or more counts support this clone. This CDR3 is CASSSGMPKNIQYF. The DNA of the CDR3 is TGTGCCAGCAGTTCAGGGATGCCCAAAAACATTCAGTACTTC. The chain couples TRBV27 to TRBJ2-4; possibly TRBD1 for D (5 bases). Trimming removed 4 bases at V and 2 bases at J, with 9 bases between. Germline CDR1 and CDR2: MNHEY and SMNVEV (reference sequence). CDR3 length equals 14 residues.

This clone is classed as medium-sized. CDR3: CASSFASGNTIYF. The CDR3 bases are TGTGCCAGCAGTTTCGCATCTGGAAACACCATATATTTT. V usage is TRBV12-3 or TRBV12-4 and J usage is TRBJ1-3; D remains ambiguous. The V end was cut by 3 bases, the J end by 1 base, with 4 bases between. The length of the CDR3 is 13 residues.